These T cell receptor beta chains were read from a single sample in a study of PD-1 blockade in mismatch repair-deficient tumors. Some clones are missing from TCRdb's copy, which holds only in-frame ones; the method was immunoSEQ multiplex PCR. This table holds 50,000 to 75,000 clones, around 89% found once. This specimen was peripheral blood, taken 52 weeks after starting pembrolizumab. These receptors all stem from an adult with mismatch repair-deficient cancer. Each CDR3 is given with its conserved first and last residue. A D gene is named only where the DNA matches it firmly. Only part of the rows carry a size: once, few, many, or a class if the clone is expanded.

D	length	V	J	size	CDR3	DNA
TRBD1	15	TRBV5-6	TRBJ2-5	NA	CASSLVDRGQETQYF	TGTGCCAGCAGCTTGGTGGACAGGGGGCAGGAGACCCAGTACTTC
NA	14	TRBV2	TRBJ1-5	NA	CASSVGSGVQPQHF	TGTGCCAGCAGTGTGGGCTCGGGTGTTCAGCCCCAGCATTTT
TRBD1	14	TRBV10-1	TRBJ2-7	NA	CASSHGQGSYEQYF	TGCGCCAGCAGCCATGGACAGGGATCCTACGAGCAGTACTTC
TRBD1	16	TRBV5-4	TRBJ2-7	NA	CASSTRGTGQPYEQYF	TGTGCCAGCAGCACACGAGGGACAGGGCAGCCCTACGAGCAGTACTTC
NA	14	TRBV28	TRBJ2-3	NA	CASSVGDWTDTQYF	TGTGCCAGCAGTGTAGGGGATTGGACAGATACGCAGTATTTT
NA	15	TRBV13	TRBJ2-7	NA	CASRSRDDSSYEQYF	TGTGCCAGCAGATCACGGGACGATAGCTCCTACGAGCAGTACTTC
NA	16	TRBV29-1	TRBJ2-3	NA	CSVEGRVFGPTDTQYF	TGCAGCGTTGAAGGGAGGGTATTTGGTCCAACAGATACGCAGTATTTT
TRBD1	13	TRBV29-1	TRBJ1-5	NA	CSVEQGAGQPQHF	TGCAGCGTTGAACAGGGGGCAGGACAGCCCCAGCATTTT
TRBD2	13	TRBV6-4	TRBJ2-7	NA	CASVGLARYEQYF	TGTGCCAGCGTGGGACTAGCCCGCTACGAGCAGTACTTC
NA	15	TRBV7-9	TRBJ1-2	few	CASSLGLTSPDGYTF	TGTGCCAGCAGCTTGGGACTTACTTCACCAGATGGCTACACCTTC